This passage covers 26 T cell receptor beta chains from one sample sequenced in a study of spatial heterogeneity in lung cancer. TCRdb re-called the 5' RACE reads with MiXCR, one entry per CDR3 protein. The sample has 40,000 to 45,000 distinct CDR3 sequences, approximately 7% seen once. Time point defined: sample taken at primary tumor resection. Tumor, nontumor lung or frozen PBMC supplied whole RNA that was sequenced unsorted. The sequencing here drew on PBMCs, taken at surgery. These receptors were taken from a female donor with early-stage non-small cell lung cancer.

This clonotype was recorded a few times. One end of the junction varies from germline; a read error may be responsible. The chain carries TRBV7-9 and TRBJ1-5; D is ambiguous. This CDR3 contains 12 residues. The V gene's germline CDR1 is SEHNR and CDR2 FQNEAQ (reference sequence). In DNA form, the CDR3 reads TGTGCCAGCAGCTTCAGCAATCGGCCCCAGCATTTT. Amino acid sequence: CASSFSNRPQHF.

The chain carries TRBV6-5 and TRBJ1-3; D remains unclear. Trimming stripped 3 bases from V and 0 bases from J, with 12 bases between. Looked up from germline, CDR1 is MNHEY and CDR2 is SVGAGI. The CDR3 runs to 16 residues. The CDR3, as DNA: TGTGCCAGCAGTTATTCCAGGCAAAACTCTGGAAACACCATATATTTT. It yields the protein CASSYSRQNSGNTIYF.

This clonotype showed up many times. This rearrangement joins TRBV19 to TRBJ2-1; unclear D gene. The CDR3 has 13 residues. The germline V gene has CDR1 LNHDA and CDR2 SQIVND (reference sequence). V lost 5 bases, J lost 8 bases, and 13 bases lay in between. The CDR3 bases are TGTGCCAGTAGTCGTACCCTTCTTTATGAGCAGTTCTTC. This encodes CASSRTLLYEQFF.

In its sample, this clonotype was seen many times. The genes are TRBV28 and TRBJ1-1, with a weak D call TRBD1 (6 bases). Germline lookup yields CDR1 MDHEN and CDR2 SYDVKM. The CDR3 consists of 15 residues. Trimming took off 1 base at V and 4 bases at J, with 13 bases between the two ends. DNA of the CDR3: TGTGCCAGCAGTTTATTAGGAAAGGGGGGCACTGAAGCTTTCTTT. Its protein product is CASSLLGKGGTEAFF. Using reference TRBV28 and TRBJ1-1 for the parts outside the CDR3, the full variable domain is DVKVTQSSRYLVKRTGEKVFLECVQDMDHENMFWYRQDPGLGLRLIYFSYDVKMKEKGDIPEGYSVSREKKERFSLILESASTNQTSMYLCASSLLGKGGTEAFFGQGTRLTVV.

This clonotype came up many times. J is TRBJ1-1 and V is TRBV12-3 or TRBV12-4; 7 bases fit TRBD1. The J segment lost 4 bases and the V segment lost 8 bases, leaving 7 bases of the junction unmatched. CDR3 size: 13 residues. The CDR3 protein is CASRKTGATEAFF. The CDR3 nucleotides are TGTGCCAGCCGCAAAACAGGGGCCACTGAAGCTTTCTTT.

This clonotype was counted ten times or more. This chain connects TRBV10-3 to TRBJ1-5; TRBD1 might be the D (5 bases). V dropped 11 bases and J dropped 4 bases, with 18 bases sitting between them. In germline, CDR1 is ENHRY, CDR2 SYGVKD. The CDR3 has 14 residues. As DNA, the CDR3 is TGTGCCTCAGGGAAGGAGGGCTCAAATCAGCCCCAGCATTTT. This sequence encodes CASGKEGSNQPQHF.

There are a few counts of this clonotype. V and J are TRBV2 and TRBJ1-2; D ambiguous. The CDR3 covers 13 residues. V lost 4 bases to trimming and J lost 5 bases, with 11 bases between them. Per the germline V gene, CDR1 is SNHLY and CDR2 is FYNNEI. The CDR3 nucleotides read TGTGCCAGCAGTGCCGGCCCCAGATATGGCTACACCTTC. As protein: CASSAGPRYGYTF.

V gene TRBV2 combines with J gene TRBJ2-5; TRBD1 is a possible D gene (6 bases). The length of the CDR3 is 15 residues. CDR1 is SNHLY and CDR2 is FYNNEI in the germline V gene. V shed 5 bases and J shed 2 bases, with 15 bases lying between them. DNA for the CDR3: TGTGCCAGCAGTCAGAATTCAGGGGAACAAGAGACCCAGTACTTC. Its translation is CASSQNSGEQETQYF.

The chain links TRBV20-1 to TRBJ2-3; tentatively, D is TRBD1 or TRBD2 (5 bases each). V shed 6 bases and J shed 6 bases, with 10 bases lying between them. The CDR3 totals 11 residues. Germline CDR1 is DFQATT and CDR2 is SNEGSKA (reference sequence). CDR3 sequence (DNA): TGCAGTGCCGACTACAGGGATACGCAGTATTTT. As protein: CSADYRDTQYF.

This clonotype appeared a few times. The CDR3 loop is CASSLAAGVSYEQYF. The CDR3 nucleotides are TGTGCCAGCAGCTTGGCGGCAGGGGTTTCCTACGAGCAGTACTTC. The chain combines TRBV5-4 with TRBJ2-7; a possible D gene is TRBD1 (6 bases). This CDR3 has 15 amino acids. Trimming pared 0 bases from V and 1 base from J, leaving 11 bases between. CDR1 is SGHNT, CDR2 YYREEE, per germline (reference sequence).

This clonotype has more than one count but fewer than ten. J is TRBJ2-5 and V is TRBV6-1, with TRBD1 matching over 8 bases. This CDR3 has 14 amino acids. V gave up 3 bases and J gave up 5 bases; unmatched junction bases: 5. Germline V CDR1 and CDR2: MNHNS, SASEGT. CDR3 loop: CASSEDRVLETQYF. The DNA for the CDR3 is TGTGCCAGCAGTGAGGACAGGGTCCTGGAGACCCAGTACTTC.

In the case of this clonotype: The conserved closing phenylalanine or tryptophan is absent in this CDR3, likely reflecting a read error. The CDR3 reads CASSQDQPENSSLHL. In DNA form, the CDR3 reads TGCGCCAGCAGCCAAGATCAACCGGAGAATTCATCCCTCCACCTT. The V call is TRBV4-1, the J call TRBJ1-6; D remains ambiguous. This CDR3 has 15 residues. The V gene's germline CDR1 is MGHRA and CDR2 YSYEKL.

This clonotype showed up just a few times. The chain uses TRBV7-2 and TRBJ2-3; D is possibly TRBD1 (6 bases). V lost 5 bases to trimming and J lost 3 bases, with 12 bases between them. Germline CDR1 SGHTA, CDR2 FQGNSA. This CDR3 region has 14 residues. CDR3: CASSPPGATDTQYF. The DNA for the CDR3 is TGTGCCAGCAGCCCGCCAGGGGCGACAGATACGCAGTATTTT. The full variable domain, completed using reference TRBV7-2 and TRBJ2-3, is GAGVSQSPSNKVTEKGKDVELRCDPISGHTALYWYRQSLGQGLEFLIYFQGNSAPDKSGLPSDRFSAERTGGSVSTLTIQRTQQEDSAVYLCASSPPGATDTQYFGPGTRLTVL.

This clonotype has ten or more counts. The V and J genes are TRBV2 and TRBJ1-4; D gene uncertain. The CDR3 runs 14 residues. V shed 5 bases and J shed 0 bases, with 7 bases lying between them. Germline-derived CDR1 and CDR2 are SNHLY and FYNNEI. CDR3 in amino acids: CASSLEATNEKLFF. CDR3 coding DNA: TGTGCCAGCAGTTTAGAAGCAACTAATGAAAAACTGTTTTTT.

This clonotype was seen repeatedly, ten times or more. The chain uses TRBV15 and TRBJ2-2, with 9 bases fitting TRBD1. The V gene end was trimmed by 0 bases and the J gene end by 1 base; junction bases not matched to a gene: 3. The germline V gene has CDR1 LNHNV and CDR2 YYDKDF (reference sequence). The CDR3 consists of 17 residues. CDR3: CATSREQGAMNTGELFF. CDR3 in DNA: TGTGCCACCAGCAGAGAACAGGGGGCAATGAACACCGGGGAGCTGTTTTTT. Together with reference TRBV15 and TRBJ2-2, the CDR3 gives the full variable domain: DAMVIQNPRYQVTQFGKPVTLSCSQTLNHNVMYWYQQKSSQAPKLLFHYYDKDFNNEADTPDNFQSRRPNTSFCFLDIRSPGLGDTAMYLCATSREQGAMNTGELFFGEGSRLTVL.

This clonotype was counted ten times or more. CDR3 amino acids: CAISDPGIMGTGELFF. The CDR3 coding sequence is TGTGCCATCAGTGATCCCGGCATAATGGGGACCGGGGAGCTGTTTTTT. This sequence joins TRBV10-3 and TRBJ2-2, with D unclear. The CDR3 is made up of 16 amino acids. The germline gives CDR1 ENHRY, CDR2 SYGVKD. Trimming stripped 3 bases from V and 5 bases from J, with 16 bases between.

This clonotype was found many times. J is TRBJ1-1 and V is TRBV6-1; no firm D call. The CDR3 sequence is 14 residues long. Deletions cut 3 bases from V and 2 bases from J, with 10 bases between. The V gene's germline CDR1 is MNHNS and CDR2 SASEGT. CDR3 loop: CASSDGTANTEAFF. The CDR3 coding sequence is TGTGCCAGCAGTGACGGAACAGCCAACACTGAAGCTTTCTTT.

In this sample, this clonotype turned up many times. This rearrangement joins TRBV7-9 to TRBJ1-1, with D possibly TRBD1 on 6 matching bases. The CDR3 has 14 amino acids. The V end was cut by 2 bases, the J end by 4 bases, with 11 bases between. From germline, CDR1 is SEHNR and CDR2 FQNEAQ (reference sequence). CDR3 sequence (DNA): TGTGCCAGCAGCTTAAAGGCCAGGGGCACTGAAGCTTTCTTT. It encodes CASSLKARGTEAFF.

The sample holds many counts of this clonotype. The chain links TRBV3-2 to TRBJ2-3; the table names TRBD1, a call not compared with the DNA. TRBV3-2 has pseudogene status. This CDR3 is built from 14 residues. CDR3 sequence (DNA): TGTGCCAGCTGTGACAGGGGTATAGCAGATACGCAGTATTTT. Translated: CASCDRGIADTQYF.

The sample holds many counts of this clonotype. V usage is TRBV18 and J usage is TRBJ1-5; D is unresolved. The germline V gene encodes CDR1 KGHSH and CDR2 LQKENI. With 6 bases removed from V and 2 bases from J, the gap between germline ends came to 11 bases. The CDR3 covers 14 residues. CDR3 protein: CASSPTAGNQPQHF. DNA of the CDR3: TGTGCCAGCTCTCCGACGGCTGGCAATCAGCCCCAGCATTTT.

There are many counts of this clonotype. The V gene is TRBV7-9, the J gene TRBJ1-5, with 8 bases identical to TRBD1. The junction had 11 bases not matched to a gene; V was cut back by 5 bases and J by 5 bases. The CDR3 loop spans 16 amino acids. The germline V gene encodes CDR1 SEHNR and CDR2 FQNEAQ (reference sequence). The CDR3 DNA reads as TGTGCCAGCAGCCCAAGCGGGCAGGGGGCACATCAGCCCCAGCATTTT. It is translated as CASSPSGQGAHQPQHF. The whole variable domain, remainder taken from reference TRBV7-9 and TRBJ1-5, is DTGVSQNPRHKITKRGQNVTFRCDPISEHNRLYWYRQTLGQGPEFLTYFQNEAQLEKSRLLSDRFSAERPKGSFSTLEIQRTEQGDSAMYLCASSPSGQGAHQPQHFGDGTRLSIL.

This clonotype appeared many times. J is TRBJ1-1 and V is TRBV27; tentative D call: TRBD1 (5 bases). Between the trimmed V and J ends, which lost 0 bases and 6 bases, there was a span of 11 bases. The CDR3 has 14 residues. Germline values: CDR1 MNHEY, CDR2 SMNVEV (reference sequence). The CDR3 nucleotides read TGTGCCAGCAGTTTATCGAGGGGTGTCTCTGAAGCTTTCTTT. This encodes CASSLSRGVSEAFF.

The CDR3 sequence is CASSVSTGAYEQYF. The CDR3 DNA sequence: TGTGCCAGCAGCGTATCGACAGGGGCCTACGAGCAGTACTTC. The gene calls are TRBV7-2 and TRBJ2-7; 8 nucleotides align to TRBD1. The J segment lost 2 bases and the V segment lost 5 bases, leaving 5 bases of the junction unmatched. Per germline, CDR1 SGHTA and CDR2 FQGNSA. This CDR3 has 14 residues.

The table lists this clonotype with a few counts. One end of the junction is discordant with germline, which a read error may explain. The rearrangement links TRBV20-1 to TRBJ1-4, with no clear D. CDR1 is DFQATT and CDR2 is SNEGSKA in the germline V gene (reference sequence). The CDR3 covers 14 residues. CDR3 protein: CSAQIPGINENLFF. DNA for the CDR3: TGCAGTGCTCAAATCCCAGGCATAAATGAAAATCTGTTTTTT.

The chain is built from TRBV5-1 and TRBJ1-6; 8 bases are a match to TRBD1. The V gene's germline CDR1 is SGHRS and CDR2 YFSETQ. The CDR3 covers 18 residues. J gave up 0 bases and V 3 bases, and 8 bases lay outside the gene matches. The DNA of the CDR3 is TGCGCCAGCAGCTCCGGACAGGGCCCGAGCTCCTATAATTCACCCCTCCACTTT. Its protein product is CASSSGQGPSSYNSPLHF.

This clonotype appeared a few times. The V call is TRBV12-3 or TRBV12-4, the J call TRBJ2-1; D gene unclear. The CDR3 consists of 14 residues. Trimming stripped 5 bases from V and 3 bases from J, with 11 bases between. DNA for the CDR3: TGTGCCAGCAGTCCTGGGTACGACTACAATGAGCAGTTCTTC. Residues: CASSPGYDYNEQFF.